This T cell receptor beta chain was captured in a study of CD8 T cells in Susac syndrome. The CDR3 has 16 amino acids. CDR1 and CDR2 from the germline V gene are SQVTM and ANQGSEA. Trimming pared 3 bases from V and 0 bases from J, leaving 15 bases between. Random hexamers were used to reverse transcribe about 0.45 to 1 ug of RNA. MiXCR, run by TCRdb on the immunoSEQ multiplex PCR reads, gives a single entry per CDR3 protein. Altogether about 84,000 distinct CDR3 sequences are present, about 96% being singletons, with the ten largest covering roughly 0.44%. The chain couples TRBV29-1 to TRBJ2-1; D is unclear. The TCR comes from a human donor with Susac syndrome. Sequencing input: CD8+ T cells from PBMCs. In DNA, the CDR3 is TGCAGCGTTGAGCTAGGAGTTGCCAGCTCCTACAATGAGCAGTTCTTC. Its translation: CSVELGVASSYNEQFF.